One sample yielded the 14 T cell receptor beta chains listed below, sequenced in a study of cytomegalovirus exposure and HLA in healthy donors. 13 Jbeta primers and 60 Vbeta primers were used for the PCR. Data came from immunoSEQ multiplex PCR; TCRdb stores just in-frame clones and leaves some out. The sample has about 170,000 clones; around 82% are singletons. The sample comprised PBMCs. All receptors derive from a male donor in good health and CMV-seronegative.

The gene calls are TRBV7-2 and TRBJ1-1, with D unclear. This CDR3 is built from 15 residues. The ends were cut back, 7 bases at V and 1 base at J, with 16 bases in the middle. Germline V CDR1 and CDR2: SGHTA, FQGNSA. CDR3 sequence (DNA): TGTGCCAGCACCGTTTTATCGACGGGGAACACTGAAGCTTTCTTT. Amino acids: CASTVLSTGNTEAFF.

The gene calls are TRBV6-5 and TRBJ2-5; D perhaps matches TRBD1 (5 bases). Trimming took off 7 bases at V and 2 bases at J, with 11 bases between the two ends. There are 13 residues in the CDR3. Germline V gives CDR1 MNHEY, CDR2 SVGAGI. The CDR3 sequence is CASNQGGQETQYF. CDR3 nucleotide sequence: TGTGCCAGCAATCAGGGTGGGCAAGAGACCCAGTACTTC.

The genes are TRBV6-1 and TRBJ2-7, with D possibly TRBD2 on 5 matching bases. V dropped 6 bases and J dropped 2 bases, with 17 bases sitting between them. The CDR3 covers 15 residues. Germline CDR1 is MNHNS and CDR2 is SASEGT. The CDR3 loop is CASRILPGLTYEQYF. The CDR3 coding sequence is TGTGCCAGCAGGATATTACCAGGACTCACCTACGAGCAGTACTTC.

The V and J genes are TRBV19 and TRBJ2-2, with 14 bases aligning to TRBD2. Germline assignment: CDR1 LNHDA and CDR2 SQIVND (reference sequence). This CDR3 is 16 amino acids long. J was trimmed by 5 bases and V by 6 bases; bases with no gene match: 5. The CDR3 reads CASSRLAGGRTGELFF. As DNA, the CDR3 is TGTGCCAGTAGCAGACTAGCGGGGGGGCGGACCGGGGAGCTGTTTTTT.

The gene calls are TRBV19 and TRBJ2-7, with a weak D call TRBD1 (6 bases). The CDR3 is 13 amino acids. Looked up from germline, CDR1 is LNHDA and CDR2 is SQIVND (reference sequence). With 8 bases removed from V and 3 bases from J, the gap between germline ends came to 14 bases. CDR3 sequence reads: CASGNVQGYEQYF. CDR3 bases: TGTGCCAGTGGCAACGTACAGGGCTACGAGCAGTACTTC.

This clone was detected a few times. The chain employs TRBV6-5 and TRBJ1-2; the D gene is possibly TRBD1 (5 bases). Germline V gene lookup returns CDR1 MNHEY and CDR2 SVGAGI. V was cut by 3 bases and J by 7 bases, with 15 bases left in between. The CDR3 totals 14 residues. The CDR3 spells CASSYTIQGFGYTF. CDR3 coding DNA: TGTGCCAGCAGTTATACAATCCAGGGTTTTGGCTACACCTTC.

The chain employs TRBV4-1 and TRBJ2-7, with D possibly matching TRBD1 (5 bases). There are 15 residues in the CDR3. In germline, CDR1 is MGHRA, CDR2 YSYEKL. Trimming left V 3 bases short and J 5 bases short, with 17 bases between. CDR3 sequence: CASSHSVVQGDEQYF. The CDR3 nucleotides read TGCGCCAGCAGCCACTCAGTGGTCCAGGGCGACGAGCAGTACTTC.

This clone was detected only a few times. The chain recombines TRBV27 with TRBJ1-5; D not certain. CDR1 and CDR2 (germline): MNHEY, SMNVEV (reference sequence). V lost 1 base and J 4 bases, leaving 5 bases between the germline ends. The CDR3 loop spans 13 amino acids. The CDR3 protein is CASSLYRNQPQHF. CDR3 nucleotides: TGTGCCAGCAGTTTATACAGAAATCAGCCCCAGCATTTT.

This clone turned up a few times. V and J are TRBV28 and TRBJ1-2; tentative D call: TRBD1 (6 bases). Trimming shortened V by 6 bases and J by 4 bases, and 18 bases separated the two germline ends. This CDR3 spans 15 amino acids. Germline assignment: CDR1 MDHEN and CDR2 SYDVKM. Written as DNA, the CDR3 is TGTGCCAGCAGGACTCTGACACAGGGAATCTATGGCTACACCTTC. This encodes CASRTLTQGIYGYTF.

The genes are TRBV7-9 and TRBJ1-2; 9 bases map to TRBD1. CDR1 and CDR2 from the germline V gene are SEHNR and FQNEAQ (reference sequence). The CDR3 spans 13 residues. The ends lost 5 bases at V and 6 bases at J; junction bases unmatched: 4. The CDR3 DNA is TGTGCCAGCAGCCGCGGGACAGGGCATGGCTACACCTTC. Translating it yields CASSRGTGHGYTF.

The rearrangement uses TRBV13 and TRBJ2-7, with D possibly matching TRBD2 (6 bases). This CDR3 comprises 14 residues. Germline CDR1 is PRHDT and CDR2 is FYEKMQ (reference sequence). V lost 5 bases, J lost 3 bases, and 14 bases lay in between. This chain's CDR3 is CASSPRLVSYEQYF. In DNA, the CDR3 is TGTGCCAGCAGCCCCAGACTAGTAAGCTACGAGCAGTACTTC.

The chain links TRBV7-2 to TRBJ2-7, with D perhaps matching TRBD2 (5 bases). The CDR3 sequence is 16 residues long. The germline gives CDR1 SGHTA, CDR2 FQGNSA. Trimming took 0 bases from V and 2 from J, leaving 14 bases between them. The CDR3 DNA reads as TGTGCCAGCAGCTTAGCCCGAGCGGACCTCCCCTACGAGCAGTACTTC. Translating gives CASSLARADLPYEQYF.

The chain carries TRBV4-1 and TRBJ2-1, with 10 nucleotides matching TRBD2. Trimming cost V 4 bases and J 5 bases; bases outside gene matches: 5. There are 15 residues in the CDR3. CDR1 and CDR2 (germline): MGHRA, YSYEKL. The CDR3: CASSPPGLADNEQFF. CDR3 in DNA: TGCGCCAGCAGCCCGCCCGGACTAGCGGACAATGAGCAGTTCTTC.

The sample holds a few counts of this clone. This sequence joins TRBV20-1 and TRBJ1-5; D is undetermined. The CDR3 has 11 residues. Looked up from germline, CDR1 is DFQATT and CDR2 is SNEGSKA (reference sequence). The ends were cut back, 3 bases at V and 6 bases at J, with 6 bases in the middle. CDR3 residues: CSASTGQPQHF. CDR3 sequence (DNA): TGCAGTGCTAGTACCGGTCAGCCCCAGCATTTT.